These T cell receptor beta chains were read from a single sample in a study of blood T cell repertoires in COVID-19. Here immunoSEQ multiplex PCR was the method, and the copy in TCRdb shows in-frame clones only, minus some. The sample carries fewer than 500,000 clones, roughly 89% recorded once. The sample comprised peripheral blood. Receptors originate from a woman under 40 with acute or convalescent COVID-19. Both conserved end residues are part of each CDR3. The D gene is left open where the match is weak. Not all rows give a size; the values are once, few, many and, for expanded clones, a class.

d_call j_call v_call clone_size cdr3_aa cdr3_nt
TRBD2 TRBJ2-1 TRBV30 - CAWFSGGGEQFF TGTGCCTGGTTTAGCGGGGGTGGCGAGCAGTTCTTC
- TRBJ1-2 TRBV27 - CASSLSGAYGYTF TGTGCCAGCAGTTTATCAGGGGCCTATGGCTACACCTTC
- TRBJ1-2 TRBV9 - CASTGAKNYGYTF TGTGCCAGCACAGGGGCGAAAAACTATGGCTACACCTTC
- TRBJ2-6 TRBV1 - CTSSLGTGETSGANVLTF TGCACCAGCAGCCTCGGGACAGGGGAAACCTCTGGGGCCAACGTCCTGACTTTC
- TRBJ1-2 TRBV29-1 - CSVEAETLYGYTF TGCAGCGTTGAGGCAGAGACTCTCTATGGCTACACCTTC
- TRBJ2-2 TRBV3-1/TRBV3-2 - CASSNSGELFF TGTGCCAGCAGTAATTCCGGGGAGCTGTTTTTT
TRBD1 TRBJ1-5 TRBV4-1 - CASSLVDRGNQPQHF TGCGCCAGCAGCCTCGTGGACAGGGGAAATCAGCCCCAGCATTTT
TRBD1 TRBJ1-6 TRBV30 once CAWTKDRGNSPLHF TGTGCCTGGACGAAAGACAGGGGCAATTCACCCCTCCACTTT
- TRBJ1-1 TRBV28 - CASRRPGEYTEAFF TGTGCCAGCAGACGACCGGGAGAGTATACTGAAGCTTTCTTT
- TRBJ2-5 TRBV29-1 - CSVDSQETQYF TGCAGCGTTGACAGCCAAGAGACCCAGTACTTC
- TRBJ1-5 TRBV12-5 - CASATFGRVADQPQHF TGTGCTAGTGCCACATTCGGCAGGGTGGCAGATCAGCCCCAGCATTTT
- TRBJ2-2 TRBV27 - CASSPQFGELFF TGTGCCAGCAGTCCCCAGTTCGGGGAGCTGTTTTTT
- TRBJ2-5 TRBV5-1 once CASSTGQIQETQYF TGCGCCAGCAGCACCGGACAAATTCAAGAGACCCAGTACTTC
TRBD1 TRBJ2-7 TRBV5-1 - CASSRPGQTYEQYF TGCGCCAGCAGCAGACCGGGACAGACCTACGAGCAGTACTTC
TRBD1 TRBJ2-6 TRBV5-1 - CASSQGQGLGANVLTF TGCGCCAGCAGCCAGGGACAGGGGTTAGGGGCCAACGTCCTGACTTTC
- TRBJ1-3 TRBV10-2 once CASSESGALGNTIYF TGCGCCAGCAGTGAGTCAGGAGCGCTTGGAAACACCATATATTTT
TRBD1 TRBJ2-5 TRBV5-1 - CASSPSGQGAWETQYF TGCGCCAGCAGCCCGTCAGGACAGGGGGCATGGGAGACCCAGTACTTC
- TRBJ2-5 TRBV5-1 - CASTPGGRGETQYF TGCGCCAGCACCCCCGGGGGACGAGGGGAGACCCAGTACTTC
TRBD1 TRBJ1-1 TRBV7-9 once CASSTGRRDRVFTEAFF TGTGCCAGCAGCACCGGAAGGCGGGACAGGGTTTTCACTGAAGCTTTCTTT
- TRBJ2-1 TRBV7-8 - CASRGRGSYNEQFF TGTGCCAGCAGGGGGCGGGGCTCCTACAATGAGCAGTTCTTC
- TRBJ2-3 TRBV7-9 - CASSFRQQLTDTQYF TGTGCCAGCAGCTTCCGACAGCAGCTCACAGATACGCAGTATTTT
- TRBJ1-2 TRBV6-5 once CASRAGQLNYGYTF TGTGCCAGCAGGGCTGGACAGTTAAACTATGGCTACACCTTC
TRBD1 TRBJ2-7 TRBV6-1 once CASSEGDGTGAYEQYF TGTGCCAGCAGTGAAGGAGATGGGACAGGAGCCTACGAGCAGTACTTC
TRBD1 TRBJ2-1 TRBV18 - CASSPGQGYNEQFF TGTGCCAGCTCACCGGGACAGGGGTACAATGAGCAGTTCTTC
- TRBJ2-3 TRBV10-3 once CAARDSAQDTQYF TGTGCCGCCCGGGACTCCGCCCAAGATACGCAGTATTTT
- TRBJ2-5 TRBV7-3 - CASSPSGLETQYF TGTGCCAGCAGCCCCAGCGGGCTAGAGACCCAGTACTTC
- TRBJ1-5 TRBV4-1 once CASSQEAPDYQPQHF TGCGCCAGCAGCCAAGAGGCTCCGGACTATCAGCCCCAGCATTTT
TRBD1 TRBJ1-2 TRBV6-1 many CASSGHRQDRGNGYTF TGTGCCAGCAGTGGTCACAGACAGGACAGGGGAAACGGCTACACCTTC
- TRBJ1-1 TRBV27 - CASSKRTGDTEAFF TGTGCCAGCAGTAAACGGACGGGGGACACTGAAGCTTTCTTT
TRBD1 TRBJ1-2 TRBV20-1 few CSTRTGYGYTF TGCAGTACCCGGACAGGCTATGGCTACACCTTC
- TRBJ1-6 TRBV19 - CASSSLIGGVSPLHF TGTGCCAGTAGCTCCCTGATCGGGGGGGTGTCACCCCTCCACTTT
- TRBJ2-7 TRBV11-2 - CASSFTTGSYVIEQYF TGTGCCAGCAGCTTTACTACCGGGTCCTACGTGATTGAGCAGTACTTC
TRBD1 TRBJ2-7 TRBV6-2/TRBV6-3 - CASSYGTGGAHEQYF TGTGCCAGCAGTTACGGGACAGGGGGTGCCCACGAGCAGTACTTC
- TRBJ2-6 TRBV3-1/TRBV3-2 - CASTLAAGANVLTF TGTGCCAGCACCTTGGCGGCTGGGGCCAACGTCCTGACTTTC
- TRBJ2-2 TRBV27 - CASSLSLNTGELFF TGTGCCAGCAGTTTGTCCTTAAACACCGGGGAGCTGTTTTTT
- TRBJ2-7 TRBV13 - CASSLSVTGYEQYF TGTGCCAGCAGCCTTTCGGTTACTGGCTACGAGCAGTACTTC
- TRBJ1-4 TRBV15 - CATSSLLGGEKLFF TGTGCCACCAGCAGTCTCTTAGGCGGGGAAAAACTGTTTTTT
- TRBJ1-2 TRBV5-1 once CASSLTPLDTDLNYGYTF TGCGCCAGCAGCCTAACCCCCCTTGACACCGATCTGAACTATGGCTACACCTTC
TRBD1 TRBJ2-7 TRBV11-2 - CASSPGRGLRYEQYF TGTGCCAGCAGCCCCGGCAGGGGGCTGCGCTACGAGCAGTACTTC
TRBD1 TRBJ1-1 TRBV5-1 - CASSLWLAGTGDTEAFF TGCGCCAGCAGCTTGTGGTTGGCCGGGACAGGGGACACTGAAGCTTTCTTT
- TRBJ2-3 TRBV7-3 - CASSLTAGGTDTQYF TGTGCCAGCAGCTTAACGGCAGGGGGCACAGATACGCAGTATTTT
TRBD1 TRBJ2-7 TRBV29-1 - CSAGQGASYEQYF TGCAGCGCGGGGCAGGGGGCCTCCTACGAGCAGTACTTC
TRBD1 TRBJ2-5 TRBV19 - CASSTPGQQETQYF TGTGCCAGTAGTACGCCGGGACAGCAAGAGACCCAGTACTTC
- TRBJ1-5 TRBV27 - CASSSGTLGGQPQHF TGTGCCAGCAGCTCCGGGACTCTGGGTGGACAGCCCCAGCATTTT
TRBD1 TRBJ2-7 TRBV7-9 - CASSFPGQGFYEQYF TGTGCCAGCAGCTTCCCAGGACAGGGTTTCTACGAGCAGTACTTC
- TRBJ1-5 TRBV11-2 - CASSFGANQPQHF TGTGCCAGCAGCTTTGGGGCAAATCAGCCCCAGCATTTT
TRBD2 TRBJ2-5 TRBV5-4 - CASSQRLAGQETQYF TGTGCCAGCAGCCAACGACTAGCGGGCCAAGAGACCCAGTACTTC
TRBD2 TRBJ2-7 TRBV6-5 - CASSYSGKTYEQYF TGTGCCAGCAGTTACAGCGGGAAAACATACGAGCAGTACTTC
- TRBJ1-1 TRBV15 - CATSRDWPAAGGTEAFF TGTGCCACCAGCAGAGATTGGCCGGCCGCGGGCGGCACTGAAGCTTTCTTT
TRBD2 TRBJ2-4 TRBV2 - CASSDSSGGVLNIQYF TGTGCCAGCAGTGATTCCAGCGGGGGGGTACTGAACATTCAGTACTTC
TRBD2 TRBJ2-3 TRBV13 - CASSSGLAGAMGWTDTQYF TGTGCCAGCAGCTCCGGACTAGCGGGGGCCATGGGGTGGACAGATACGCAGTATTTT
- TRBJ2-7 TRBV5-1 - CASSPGDFLPYEQYF TGCGCCAGCAGCCCCGGGGATTTTTTACCCTACGAGCAGTACTTC
TRBD2 TRBJ2-7 TRBV9 - CASSVSSGGPTYEQYF TGTGCCAGCAGCGTATCCAGCGGGGGGCCAACCTACGAGCAGTACTTC